This T cell receptor beta chain was captured in a study of blood T cell repertoires in COVID-19. At the level of the study: PBMCs, B-cell-depleted T cells, or T cells were the source of the cDNA or gDNA that made up the material.

Authors' data handling: Amplification of reference gene primers provided the estimated nucleated cell counts. Measured with immunoSEQ multiplex PCR; TCRdb has only the in-frame clones, and not every one. The V and J calls and the clone size are those of that table, but D and trimming were determined from the DNA. The repertoire has approximately 400,000 clones, under 85% of them found once; the top ten carry about 4.9%. All enrollees were about 18 to 89 years old and from 20 to 30 US areas. The study assigned cohorts using participant-reported clinical history. This CDR3 has 14 amino acids. Trimming removed 3 bases from V and 3 bases from J; junction bases left unmatched: 7. Germline V gene lookup returns CDR1 DFQATT and CDR2 SNEGSKA (reference sequence).

Input material: PBMCs or T cells enriched from blood (not recorded which). This TCR derives from a woman between 45 and 65 years old who had recovered from COVID-19. The chain recombines TRBV20-1 with TRBJ1-1; 7 bases agree with TRBD1. The CDR3 DNA reads TGCAGTGCTAGTGCAGGGGGTCTGGACACTGAAGCTTTCTTT. It specifies CSASAGGLDTEAFF.